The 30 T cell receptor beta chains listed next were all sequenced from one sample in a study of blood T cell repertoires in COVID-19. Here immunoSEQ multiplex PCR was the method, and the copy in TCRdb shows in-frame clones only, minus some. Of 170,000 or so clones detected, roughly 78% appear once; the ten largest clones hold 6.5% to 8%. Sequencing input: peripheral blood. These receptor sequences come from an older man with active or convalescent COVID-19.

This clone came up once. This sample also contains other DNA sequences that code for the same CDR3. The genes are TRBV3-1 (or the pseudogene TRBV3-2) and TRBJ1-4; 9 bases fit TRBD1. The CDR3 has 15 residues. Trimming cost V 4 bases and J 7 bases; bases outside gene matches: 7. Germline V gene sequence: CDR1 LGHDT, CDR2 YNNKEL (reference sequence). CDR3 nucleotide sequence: TGTGCCAGCAGCCCGCCGGGACAGGGAAGTGAAAAACTGTTTTTT. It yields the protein CASSPPGQGSEKLFF.

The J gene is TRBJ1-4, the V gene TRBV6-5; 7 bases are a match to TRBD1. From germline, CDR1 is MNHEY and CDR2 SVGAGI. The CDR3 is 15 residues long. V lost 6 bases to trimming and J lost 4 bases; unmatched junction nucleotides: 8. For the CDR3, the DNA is TGTGCCAGCAGGTCCGGACAGGCGGATAATGAAAAACTGTTTTTT. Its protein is CASRSGQADNEKLFF.

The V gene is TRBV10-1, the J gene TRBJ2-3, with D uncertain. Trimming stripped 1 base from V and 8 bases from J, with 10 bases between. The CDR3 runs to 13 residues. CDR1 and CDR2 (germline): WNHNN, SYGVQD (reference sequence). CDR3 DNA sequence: TGCGCCAGCAGTGAGTTTGCCACCGGTACGCAGTATTTT. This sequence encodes CASSEFATGTQYF.

CDR3 residues: CASSLELASYNEQFF. The CDR3 coding sequence is TGTGCCAGCAGCCTCGAGCTAGCGTCGTACAATGAGCAGTTCTTC. This chain joins TRBV3-1 (or the pseudogene TRBV3-2) and TRBJ2-1; possible D gene TRBD2, 6 bases. The CDR3 spans 15 residues. The V and J ends lost 4 bases and 4 bases respectively, with 14 bases between them. Germline V lookup: CDR1 LGHDT, CDR2 YNNKEL (reference sequence).

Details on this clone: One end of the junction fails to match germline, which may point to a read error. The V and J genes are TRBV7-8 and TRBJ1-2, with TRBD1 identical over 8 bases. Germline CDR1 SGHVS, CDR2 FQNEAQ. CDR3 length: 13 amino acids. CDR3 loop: CASSTTPWDRSRF. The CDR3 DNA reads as TGTGCCAGCAGCACCACCCCCTGGGACAGGTCACGCTTC.

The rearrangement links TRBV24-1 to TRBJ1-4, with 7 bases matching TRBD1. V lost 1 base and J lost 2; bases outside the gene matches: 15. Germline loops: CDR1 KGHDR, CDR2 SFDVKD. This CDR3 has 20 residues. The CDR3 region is CATSDLRRDRQIRTNEKLFF. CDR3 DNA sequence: TGTGCCACCAGTGATTTACGTCGGGACAGACAAATAAGGACTAATGAAAAACTGTTTTTT.

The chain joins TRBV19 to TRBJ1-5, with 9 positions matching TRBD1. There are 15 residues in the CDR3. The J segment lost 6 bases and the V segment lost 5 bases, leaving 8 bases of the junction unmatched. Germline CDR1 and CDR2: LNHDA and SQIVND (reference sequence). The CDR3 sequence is CASSPDRGARQPQHF. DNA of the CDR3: TGTGCCAGTAGTCCAGACAGGGGGGCGCGTCAGCCCCAGCATTTT.

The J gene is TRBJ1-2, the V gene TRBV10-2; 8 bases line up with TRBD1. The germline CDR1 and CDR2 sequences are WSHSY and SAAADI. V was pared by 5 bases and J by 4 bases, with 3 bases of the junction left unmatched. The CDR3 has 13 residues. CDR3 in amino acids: CASSPDRAYGYTF. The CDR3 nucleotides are TGCGCCAGCAGTCCGGACAGGGCCTATGGCTACACCTTC.

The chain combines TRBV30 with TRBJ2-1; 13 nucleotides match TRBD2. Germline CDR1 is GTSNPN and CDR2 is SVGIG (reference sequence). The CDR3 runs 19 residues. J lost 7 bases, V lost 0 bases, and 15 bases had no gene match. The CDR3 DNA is TGTGCCTGGAGTGTAGGACAGTCCGGGACTAGCGGGATGGCTAATGAGCAGTTCTTC. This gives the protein CAWSVGQSGTSGMANEQFF. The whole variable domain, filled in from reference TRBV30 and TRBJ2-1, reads SQTIHQWPATLVQPVGSPLSLECTVEGTSNPNLYWYRQAAGRGLQLLFYSVGIGQISSEVPQNLSASRPQDRQFILSSKKLLLSDSGFYLCAWSVGQSGTSGMANEQFFGPGTRLTVL.

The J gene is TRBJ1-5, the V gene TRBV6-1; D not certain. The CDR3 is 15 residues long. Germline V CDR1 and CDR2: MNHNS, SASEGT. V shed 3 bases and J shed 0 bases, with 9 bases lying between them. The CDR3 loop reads CASSEPQYSNQPQHF. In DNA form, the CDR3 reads TGTGCCAGCAGTGAGCCACAGTATAGCAATCAGCCCCAGCATTTT.

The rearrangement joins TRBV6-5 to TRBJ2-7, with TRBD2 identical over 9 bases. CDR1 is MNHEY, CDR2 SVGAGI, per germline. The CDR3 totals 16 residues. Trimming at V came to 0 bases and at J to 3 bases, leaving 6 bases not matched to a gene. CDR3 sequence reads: CASSYSWRGGGYEQYF. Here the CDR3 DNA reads TGTGCCAGCAGTTACTCGTGGCGGGGGGGCGGCTACGAGCAGTACTTC.

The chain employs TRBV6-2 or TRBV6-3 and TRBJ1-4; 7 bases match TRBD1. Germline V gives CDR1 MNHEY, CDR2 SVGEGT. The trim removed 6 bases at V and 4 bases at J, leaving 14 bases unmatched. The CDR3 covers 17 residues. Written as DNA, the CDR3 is TGTGCCAGCAGCTCGACAGGGAGAAGTGAACATAATGAAAAACTGTTTTTT. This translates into CASSSTGRSEHNEKLFF.

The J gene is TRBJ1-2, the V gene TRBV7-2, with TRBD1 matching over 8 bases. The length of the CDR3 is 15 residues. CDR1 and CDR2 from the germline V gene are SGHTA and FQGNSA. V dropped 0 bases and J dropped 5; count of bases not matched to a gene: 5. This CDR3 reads CASSLAPGQGYGYTF. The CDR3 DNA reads TGTGCCAGCAGCTTAGCTCCAGGACAGGGATATGGCTACACCTTC.

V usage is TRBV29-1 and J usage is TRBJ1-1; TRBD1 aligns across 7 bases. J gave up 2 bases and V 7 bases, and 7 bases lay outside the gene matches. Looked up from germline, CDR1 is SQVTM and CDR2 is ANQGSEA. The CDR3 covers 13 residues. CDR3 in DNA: TGCAGCGCAGGACAGGCTGGTAACACTGAAGCTTTCTTT. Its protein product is CSAGQAGNTEAFF.

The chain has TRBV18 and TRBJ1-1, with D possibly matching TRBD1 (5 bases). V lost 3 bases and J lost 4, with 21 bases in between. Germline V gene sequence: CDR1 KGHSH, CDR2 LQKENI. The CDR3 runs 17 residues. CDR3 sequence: CASSPRTMDSSGTEAFF. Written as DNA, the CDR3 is TGTGCCAGCTCACCCCGGACAATGGATTCGAGTGGCACTGAAGCTTTCTTT.

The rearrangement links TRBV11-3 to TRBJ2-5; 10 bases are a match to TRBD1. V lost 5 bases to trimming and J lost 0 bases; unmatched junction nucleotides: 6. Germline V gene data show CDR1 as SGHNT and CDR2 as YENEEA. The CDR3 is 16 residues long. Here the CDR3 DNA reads TGTGCCAGCAGCACGGGACAGGGGATAAACCAAGAGACCCAGTACTTC. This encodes CASSTGQGINQETQYF. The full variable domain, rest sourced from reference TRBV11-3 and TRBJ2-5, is EAGVVQSPRYKIIEKKQPVAFWCNPISGHNTLYWYLQNLGQGPELLIRYENEEAVDDSQLPKDRFSAERLKGVDSTLKIQPAELGDSAVYLCASSTGQGINQETQYFGPGTRLLVL.

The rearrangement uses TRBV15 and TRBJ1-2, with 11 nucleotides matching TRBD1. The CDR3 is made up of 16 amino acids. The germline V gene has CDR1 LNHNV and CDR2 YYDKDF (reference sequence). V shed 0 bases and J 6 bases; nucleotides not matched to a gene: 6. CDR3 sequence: CATSRDLGQGAHGYTF. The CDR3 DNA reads TGTGCCACCAGCAGAGATCTTGGACAGGGGGCACATGGCTACACCTTC.

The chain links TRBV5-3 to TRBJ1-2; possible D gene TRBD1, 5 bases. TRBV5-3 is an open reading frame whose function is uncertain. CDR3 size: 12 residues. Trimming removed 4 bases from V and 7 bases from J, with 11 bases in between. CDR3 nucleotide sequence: TGTGCCAGAAGCCCTGGGACTGGTGGCTACACCTTC. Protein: CARSPGTGGYTF.

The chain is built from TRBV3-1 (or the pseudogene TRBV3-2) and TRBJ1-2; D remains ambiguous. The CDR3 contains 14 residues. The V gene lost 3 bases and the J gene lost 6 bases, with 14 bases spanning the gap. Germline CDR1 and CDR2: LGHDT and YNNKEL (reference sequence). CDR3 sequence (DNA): TGTGCCAGCAGCCACTTAGGCGCGGGAAATGGCTACACCTTC. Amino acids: CASSHLGAGNGYTF.

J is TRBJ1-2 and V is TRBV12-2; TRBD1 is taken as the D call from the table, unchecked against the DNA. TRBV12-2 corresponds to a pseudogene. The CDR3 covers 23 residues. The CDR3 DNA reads TGTGCAAGTGGCCAGTCTGGCCTCTCTGTCCCCGAAGAACTCGAACAGGGGACGTTGGGCTACACCTTC. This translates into CASGQSGLSVPEELEQGTLGYTF.

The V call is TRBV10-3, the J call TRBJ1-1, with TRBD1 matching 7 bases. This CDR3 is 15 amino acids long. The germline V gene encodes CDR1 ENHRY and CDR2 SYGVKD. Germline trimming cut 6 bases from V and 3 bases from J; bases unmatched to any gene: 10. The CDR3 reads CAIRPSQGEYTEAFF. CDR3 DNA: TGTGCCATCAGACCCTCCCAGGGGGAGTACACTGAAGCTTTCTTT.

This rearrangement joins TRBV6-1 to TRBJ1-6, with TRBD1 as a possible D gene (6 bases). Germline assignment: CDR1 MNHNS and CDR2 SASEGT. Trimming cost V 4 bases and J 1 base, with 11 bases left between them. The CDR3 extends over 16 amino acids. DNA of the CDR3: TGTGCCAGCAGTGTGGACGGACAGTCCTATAATTCACCCCTCCACTTT. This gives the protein CASSVDGQSYNSPLHF.

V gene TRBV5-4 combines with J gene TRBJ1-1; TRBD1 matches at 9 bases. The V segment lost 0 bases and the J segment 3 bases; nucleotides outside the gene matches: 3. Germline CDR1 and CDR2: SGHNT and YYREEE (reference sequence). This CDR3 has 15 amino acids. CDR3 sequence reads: CASSLATGGYTEAFF. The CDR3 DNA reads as TGTGCCAGCAGCTTGGCGACAGGGGGTTACACTGAAGCTTTCTTT. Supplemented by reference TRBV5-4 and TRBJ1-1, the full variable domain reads ETGVTQSPTHLIKTRGQQVTLRCSSQSGHNTVSWYQQALGQGPQFIFQYYREEENGRGNFPPRFSGLQFPNYSSELNVNALELDDSALYLCASSLATGGYTEAFFGQGTRLTVV.

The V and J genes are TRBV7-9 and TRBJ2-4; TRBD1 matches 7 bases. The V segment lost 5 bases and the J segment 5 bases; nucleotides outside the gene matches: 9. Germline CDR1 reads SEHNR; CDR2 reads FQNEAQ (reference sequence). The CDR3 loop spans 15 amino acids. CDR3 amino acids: CASSPLGTDQNIQYF. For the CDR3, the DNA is TGTGCCAGCAGCCCCCTCGGGACAGACCAAAACATTCAGTACTTC.

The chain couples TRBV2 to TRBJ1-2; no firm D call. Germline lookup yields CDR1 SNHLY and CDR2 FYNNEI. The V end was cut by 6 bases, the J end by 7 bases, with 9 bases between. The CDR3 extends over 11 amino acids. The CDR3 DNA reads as TGTGCCAGCAGGATAGAGGGTGGCTACACCTTC. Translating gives CASRIEGGYTF.

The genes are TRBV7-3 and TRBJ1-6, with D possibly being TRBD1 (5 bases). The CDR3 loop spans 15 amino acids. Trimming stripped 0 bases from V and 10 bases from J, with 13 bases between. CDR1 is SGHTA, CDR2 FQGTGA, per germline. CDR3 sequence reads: CASSLTGRAESPLHF. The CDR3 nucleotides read TGTGCCAGCAGCTTAACGGGCAGGGCGGAGTCACCCCTCCACTTT.

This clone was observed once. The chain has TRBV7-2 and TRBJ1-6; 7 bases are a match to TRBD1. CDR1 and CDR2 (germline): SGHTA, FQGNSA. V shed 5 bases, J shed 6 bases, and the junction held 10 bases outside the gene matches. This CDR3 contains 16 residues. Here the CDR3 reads CASSRGPGNGNSPLHF. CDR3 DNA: TGTGCCAGCAGCAGGGGGCCGGGTAATGGTAATTCACCCCTCCACTTT.

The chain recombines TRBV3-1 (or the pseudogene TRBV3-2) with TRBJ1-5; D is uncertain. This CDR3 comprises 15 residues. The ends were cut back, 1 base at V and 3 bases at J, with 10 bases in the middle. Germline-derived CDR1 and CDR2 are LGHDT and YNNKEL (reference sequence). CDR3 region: CASSQGGQNNQPQHF. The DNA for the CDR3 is TGTGCCAGCAGCCAAGGAGGGCAGAACAATCAGCCCCAGCATTTT.

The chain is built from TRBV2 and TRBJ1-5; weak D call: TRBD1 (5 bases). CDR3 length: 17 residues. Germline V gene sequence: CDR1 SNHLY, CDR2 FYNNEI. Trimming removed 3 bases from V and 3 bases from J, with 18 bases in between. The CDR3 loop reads CASSDPMGGVTNQPQHF. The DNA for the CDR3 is TGTGCCAGCAGTGACCCCATGGGAGGGGTTACCAATCAGCCCCAGCATTTT.

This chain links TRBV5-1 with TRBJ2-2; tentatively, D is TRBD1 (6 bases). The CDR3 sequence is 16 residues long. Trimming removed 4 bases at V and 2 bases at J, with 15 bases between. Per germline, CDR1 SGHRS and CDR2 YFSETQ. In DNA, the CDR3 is TGCGCCAGCAGCCGCGAGGGGGTCCGCAACACCGGGGAGCTGTTTTTT. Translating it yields CASSREGVRNTGELFF.